This entry lists 20 T cell receptor beta chains sequenced from one sample in a study of blood T cell repertoires in COVID-19. Clones were sequenced by immunoSEQ multiplex PCR, and TCRdb holds only the in-frame ones, with some missing. The data contain fewer than 350,000 clones, approximately 91% of them singletons. Sequencing input: PBMCs or T cells enriched from blood (not recorded which). Source of these receptors: a woman aged 40 to 50 with acute COVID-19.

The chain uses TRBV7-9 and TRBJ1-4; maybe TRBD1 (5 bases). Germline V gives CDR1 SEHNR, CDR2 FQNEAQ (reference sequence). The CDR3 loop spans 16 amino acids. Trimming left V 4 bases short and J 3 bases short, with 15 bases between. The CDR3 sequence: CASSSWGGVANEKLFF. The CDR3 region has the DNA TGTGCCAGCAGCTCCTGGGGGGGGGTTGCTAATGAAAAACTGTTTTTT.

This chain connects TRBV7-8 to TRBJ1-4, with TRBD1 matching 10 bases. CDR1 and CDR2 from the germline V gene are SGHVS and FQNEAQ. J was trimmed by 4 bases and V by 5 bases; bases with no gene match: 4. The CDR3 loop spans 15 amino acids. CDR3 nucleotides: TGTGCCAGCAGCAGAGGGACAGGGGATAATGAAAAACTGTTTTTT. Residues: CASSRGTGDNEKLFF.

The V and J genes are TRBV7-3 and TRBJ2-6, with D hard to call. Trimming left V 4 bases short and J 2 bases short, with 6 bases between. Germline V lookup: CDR1 SGHTA, CDR2 FQGTGA. The CDR3 is made up of 14 amino acids. The CDR3 DNA reads as TGTGCCAGCAGCTCCCCTGCTGGGGCCAACGTCCTGACTTTC. Its translation is CASSSPAGANVLTF. Full variable domain (missing parts from reference TRBV7-3 and TRBJ2-6): GAGVSQTPSNKVTEKGKYVELRCDPISGHTALYWYRQSLGQGPEFLIYFQGTGAADDSGLPNDRFFAVRPEGSVSTLKIQRTERGDSAVYLCASSSPAGANVLTFGAGSRLTVL.

The chain is built from TRBV28 and TRBJ1-1; D is unclear. With 4 bases removed from V and 1 base from J, the gap between germline ends came to 7 bases. CDR3 length equals 13 residues. Germline CDR1 is MDHEN and CDR2 is SYDVKM. CDR3 sequence reads: CASSSRGNTEAFF. As DNA, the CDR3 is TGTGCCAGCAGTTCCCGGGGGAACACTGAAGCTTTCTTT.

The chain has TRBV9 and TRBJ2-2, with a tentative D call TRBD1 (6 bases). CDR1 and CDR2 from the germline V gene are SGDLS and YYNGEE. CDR3 length: 16 amino acids. Trimming removed 0 bases at V and 2 bases at J, with 11 bases between. The CDR3 bases are TGTGCCAGCAGCGTAGTTGTGGGGGCCAACACCGGGGAGCTGTTTTTT. This sequence encodes CASSVVVGANTGELFF. Combining the CDR3 with reference TRBV9 and TRBJ2-2 gives the whole variable domain DSGVTQTPKHLITATGQRVTLRCSPRSGDLSVYWYQQSLDQGLQFLIQYYNGEERAKGNILERFSAQQFPDLHSELNLSSLELGDSALYFCASSVVVGANTGELFFGEGSRLTVL.

The chain couples TRBV7-2 to TRBJ2-1; D possibly corresponds to TRBD2 (5 bases). V lost 3 bases and J lost 3, with 12 bases in between. This CDR3 has 15 residues. Looked up from germline, CDR1 is SGHTA and CDR2 is FQGNSA. CDR3 bases: TGTGCCAGCAGCTTGGAGGCCCAACTCTACAATGAGCAGTTCTTC. Protein: CASSLEAQLYNEQFF.

The rearrangement joins TRBV12-3 or TRBV12-4 to TRBJ1-5, with no clear D. CDR3 length: 13 amino acids. V shed 6 bases and J shed 1 base, with 7 bases lying between them. CDR3 nucleotide sequence: TGTGCCAGCAGCCTTGAGAGCAATCAGCCCCAGCATTTT. The encoded protein is CASSLESNQPQHF.

This sequence joins TRBV28 and TRBJ1-4; 9 nucleotides line up with TRBD1. CDR3 size: 14 residues. J was trimmed by 8 bases and V by 8 bases; bases with no gene match: 9. Germline-derived CDR1 and CDR2 are MDHEN and SYDVKM. This CDR3 is CASRRDRVREKLFF. As DNA, the CDR3 is TGTGCCAGCCGGCGGGACAGGGTTCGGGAAAAACTGTTTTTT.

This clone was found a few times. The V gene is TRBV11-3, the J gene TRBJ2-7; weak D call: TRBD2 (5 bases). In germline, CDR1 is SGHNT, CDR2 YENEEA. V was trimmed by 1 base and J by 2 bases, leaving 9 bases between them. This CDR3 is built from 14 residues. CDR3 in amino acids: CASSLVGGPYEQYF. The DNA for the CDR3 is TGTGCCAGCAGCTTAGTAGGAGGTCCCTACGAGCAGTACTTC.

The genes are TRBV27 and TRBJ1-1, with D possibly matching TRBD1 (6 bases). The CDR3 covers 15 residues. Germline V lookup: CDR1 MNHEY, CDR2 SMNVEV (reference sequence). V lost 2 bases to trimming and J lost 6 bases, with 16 bases between them. The chain's CDR3 is CASSLRGAISSEAFF. CDR3 nucleotide sequence: TGTGCCAGCAGTTTACGGGGGGCGATCTCTTCTGAAGCTTTCTTT.

The rearrangement links TRBV30 to TRBJ1-1; TRBD1 might be the D (5 bases). From germline, CDR1 is GTSNPN and CDR2 SVGIG (reference sequence). There are 13 residues in the CDR3. V was trimmed by 1 base and J by 5 bases, leaving 11 bases between them. The CDR3 region is CAWSAGRGTEAFF. CDR3 DNA: TGTGCCTGGAGTGCAGGGAGGGGAACTGAAGCTTTCTTT.

J is TRBJ1-3 and V is TRBV5-1, with TRBD1 as a possible D gene (5 bases). Germline V CDR1 and CDR2: SGHRS, YFSETQ. The CDR3 runs 15 residues. The germline V and J ends were trimmed by 4 bases and 0 bases, with 11 bases remaining between them. CDR3 sequence (DNA): TGCGCCAGCAGCACGGACAAGTCCTCTGGAAACACCATATATTTT. It is translated as CASSTDKSSGNTIYF.

This clone was counted a single time. The chain carries TRBV28 and TRBJ2-5; 7 bases match TRBD2. CDR1 and CDR2 from the germline V gene are MDHEN and SYDVKM. Trimming took 6 bases from V and 5 from J; bases not matched to a gene: 9. This CDR3 comprises 14 residues. CDR3 nucleotides: TGTGCCAGCAGAGGGGACTACCGGGAGGAGACCCAGTACTTC. Translating it yields CASRGDYREETQYF.

V is TRBV6-5 and J is TRBJ1-5; 11 nucleotides agree with TRBD1. Germline V gene sequence: CDR1 MNHEY, CDR2 SVGAGI. This CDR3 comprises 15 residues. V shed 6 bases and J 4 bases; nucleotides not matched to a gene: 5. This CDR3 reads CASSRDRGGNQPQHF. CDR3 coding DNA: TGTGCCAGCAGCAGGGACAGGGGGGGAAATCAGCCCCAGCATTTT.

The V call is TRBV4-1, the J call TRBJ1-5; D might be TRBD1 (6 bases). The CDR3 covers 15 residues. The V gene lost 1 base and the J gene lost 3 bases, with 10 bases spanning the gap. From germline, CDR1 is MGHRA and CDR2 YSYEKL. The CDR3 loop is CASSQVVGANQPQHF. The CDR3 bases are TGCGCCAGCAGCCAAGTCGTGGGGGCCAATCAGCCCCAGCATTTT.

The DNA for the CDR3 is TGTGCCAGGAACCGGGCCCTACAGGGGGCCGGGGACTATGGCTACACCTTC. The encoded protein is CARNRALQGAGDYGYTF. The chain couples TRBV21-1 to TRBJ1-2; TRBD1, the table's D call, lacks a check against the DNA. TRBV21-1 constitutes a pseudogene. CDR3 size: 17 residues.

The chain carries TRBV29-1 and TRBJ1-2; 10 positions match TRBD1. The CDR3 consists of 12 residues. V was pared by 3 bases and J by 10 bases, with 5 bases of the junction left unmatched. In germline, CDR1 is SQVTM, CDR2 ANQGSEA. The CDR3: CSVDKGQGLYTF. The CDR3 coding sequence is TGCAGCGTTGACAAGGGACAGGGGCTCTACACCTTC.

V usage is TRBV27 and J usage is TRBJ1-6; TRBD1 is a possible D gene (6 bases). The CDR3 contains 14 residues. Germline V lookup: CDR1 MNHEY, CDR2 SMNVEV (reference sequence). The V gene lost 4 bases and the J gene lost 6 bases, with 10 bases spanning the gap. Written as DNA, the CDR3 is TGTGCCAGCAGTTCATTCAGGGGTAATTCACCCCTCCACTTT. Its translation: CASSSFRGNSPLHF.

CDR3 bases: TGTGCCACCAGTGATTCCGGGACAGGGTTCAGTGGCTACACCTTC. It encodes CATSDSGTGFSGYTF. This rearrangement joins TRBV24-1 to TRBJ1-2, with 9 bases matching TRBD1. Germline V lookup: CDR1 KGHDR, CDR2 SFDVKD. The J segment lost 7 bases and the V segment lost 2 bases, leaving 7 bases of the junction unmatched. The length of the CDR3 is 15 residues.

This clone was picked up a small number of times. This chain uses TRBV5-1 with TRBJ1-3; a weak D match, TRBD1 (6 bases). V shed 0 bases and J shed 0 bases, with 10 bases lying between them. Germline-derived CDR1 and CDR2 are SGHRS and YFSETQ. The CDR3 contains 16 residues. CDR3 sequence reads: CASSLAGESSGNTIYF. DNA of the CDR3: TGCGCCAGCAGCTTGGCAGGGGAAAGCTCTGGAAACACCATATATTTT. The full variable domain, rest sourced from reference TRBV5-1 and TRBJ1-3, is KAGVTQTPRYLIKTRGQQVTLSCSPISGHRSVSWYQQTPGQGLQFLFEYFSETQRNKGNFPGRFSGRQFSNSRSEMNVSTLELGDSALYLCASSLAGESSGNTIYFGEGSWLTVV.